This T cell receptor (beta chain) appears in the sequencing data of a study of PD-L1 blockade in urothelial cancer listed by TCRdb under 2017. With regard to the full study: Therapy was started in the mid-2010s for all patients, and atezolizumab 1,200 mg was administered intravenously every 3 weeks. About nine tenths of the roughly 29 patients were males with bladder-origin urothelial cancer, and about two thirds of the roughly 30 reported a prior smoking history. An ECOG performance status of 0 or 1 was recorded for the patients, and 0 to 3 prior chemotherapy regimens had been received by the patients. Blood samples were analyzed at two time points: 3 weeks after treatment start (second dose) and 6 weeks after treatment start. Blood samples gave median yields of roughly 150,000 T cells and 83,000 or so unique TCRs, along with a median clonality of 0.080. Somatic, immune and clinical correlates of response to PD-L1 blockade with atezolizumab in urothelial cancer were the focus of an exploratory multi-omic analysis. TCR sequencing covered pretreatment tumor samples and matched, serially collected peripheral blood taken before and after atezolizumab treatment. Durable clinical benefit was defined as progression-free survival longer than 6 months, and TCR features were also tested against progression-free and overall survival. In the same patients, whole exome sequencing and RNA sequencing of pretreatment tumors were performed in addition to TCR sequencing. Durable clinical benefit was achieved by nine patients and was not achieved by 20 patients. Just over 28 patients had pretreatment blood TCR-seq, some 25 had at least one posttreatment blood collection, and some 25 had tumor TCR-seq. What the work shows at the level of the full study, not this receptor alone: Because the sample size was small (n of about 29) and many exploratory analyses were performed, the results are intended to be hypothesis-generating. At 3 weeks after the start of treatment, tumor-associated TCR clones in peripheral blood had expanded more in patients with durable benefit (n ≈ 24, p = 0.022). Improved progression-free and overall survival was associated with having pretreatment peripheral blood TCR clonality below the median.

A note on this clone: The clone's antigen remains unknown. Base quality data are lacking; no much larger clone is found one base away.

Trimming at the junction amounts to 6 bases on V and 3 bases on J, and the germline ends lie 9 bases apart. The CDR3 runs 13 residues from the cysteine to the phenylalanine. Of all the DNA, just the CDR3 is kept, 39 bases in frame from base 1. CDR1 is given as MNHNS and CDR2 as SASEGT, both from the germline V gene. To estimate absolute template abundance from read counts, synthetic TCR analog templates were spiked into each PCR. The immunoSEQ assay was used to amplify TCRbeta CDR3 regions from genomic DNA with bias-controlled V and J gene primers. Sequencing of rearranged TCRbeta segments was done at approximately 20X coverage. The paper's data handling went like this. Clustering was used to correct sequencing errors, and CDR3s were annotated against IMGT to assign V, D and J genes. Out-of-frame and stop-codon sequences were excluded, and only productive TCRbeta rearrangements were used in downstream analyses. To compute clonality, Shannon entropy was normalized by the log of the number of unique productive sequences and then subtracted from one. Fisher's exact test with Benjamini-Hochberg correction, at a threshold of adjusted p below 0.01, was used to find clones that differed between time points or between blood and tumor. Entries here come from immuneACCESS through TCRdb and include only in-frame sequences with V and J called. Some clones fail to appear in such tables; in the studies checked, an unresolved V gene covers under half of the shortfall, and the cause of the remainder is unknown. From that table come the V and J calls and clone size; the DNA was used to work out D and trimming. This sample comprises about 130,000 clones, approximately 88% of them detected only once. The top ten constitute 3.2% of the sample.

Reading the label with the study, this specimen's time point is: pretreatment peripheral blood. A cohort of approximately 30 patients with locally advanced or metastatic urothelial carcinoma, treated at Memorial Sloan Kettering on a trial protocol, was included. Peripheral blood mononuclear cells were collected from each patient pretreatment and during treatment, giving between 1 and 8 total time points per patient. The Qiagen DNeasy Blood extraction kit was used to purify genomic DNA from total PBMCs and tumor samples. Collected pretreatment and during treatment, PBMCs were isolated and stored as previously described.

This receptor was taken from a man aged 50-60 years with urothelial cancer. The chain uses TRBV6-1 and TRBJ2-1; TRBD1 is a possible D gene, resting on 5 matching bases. The specimen was PBMCs, collected around atezolizumab (anti-PD-L1) treatment. The sequence in DNA is TGTGCCAGCAGGATACAGGTCTACAATGAGCAGTTCTTC. Its product reads: CASRIQVYNEQFF.